This TCR beta chain was recorded in a study of blood T cell repertoires in COVID-19. Libraries were prepared by immunoSEQ multiplex PCR; TCRdb keeps only in-frame clonotypes and omits some of them. The table includes about 220,000 clones, approximately 78% detected once. This clone was observed a few times. The CDR3 contains 15 residues. The germline V gene has CDR1 KGHSH and CDR2 LQKENI. V dropped 1 base and J dropped 7 bases, with 14 bases sitting between them. The specimen was peripheral blood. The J gene is TRBJ1-5, the V gene TRBV18; tentative D call: TRBD1 (5 bases). This receptor was identified in a woman in her 70s with COVID-19, enrolled during active disease. The CDR3 region is CASSPLKGQGQPQHF. CDR3 DNA: TGTGCCAGCTCACCACTCAAAGGGCAGGGCCAGCCCCAGCATTTT.